Presented here are 23 T cell receptor beta chains from one specimen sequenced in a study of siplizumab effects on memory and regulatory T cells. Libraries were prepared by immunoSEQ multiplex PCR; TCRdb keeps only in-frame clonotypes and omits some of them. The data show tens of thousands of clones, approximately 89% seen once. The sequenced sample consisted of Tregs sorted from blood. The receptors originated from a human donor in good health.

The rearrangement uses TRBV30 and TRBJ2-3, with D perhaps TRBD2 (7 bases). The length of the CDR3 is 12 residues. Germline V gene lookup returns CDR1 GTSNPN and CDR2 SVGIG (reference sequence). Trimming removed 6 bases from V and 7 bases from J, with 14 bases in between. This chain's CDR3 is CACLGGANTQYF. The CDR3 DNA follows: TGTGCCTGCCTGGGGGGGGCGAATACGCAGTATTTT.

The V call is TRBV27, the J call TRBJ2-3, with TRBD2 as a possible D gene (5 bases). The CDR3 is made up of 14 amino acids. Germline CDR1 and CDR2: MNHEY and SMNVEV (reference sequence). Trimming stripped 3 bases from V and 8 bases from J, with 15 bases between. As DNA, the CDR3 is TGTGCCAGCAGTTTCGGGCTAGCCCCCGGTACGCAGTATTTT. Its protein is CASSFGLAPGTQYF.

The rearrangement joins TRBV5-5 to TRBJ2-1, with unresolved D. V was clipped by 0 bases and J by 3 bases, with 13 bases between them. From germline, CDR1 is SGHKS and CDR2 YYEKEE (reference sequence). CDR3 length: 16 amino acids. CDR3 residues: CASSLEAPSIYNEQFF. As DNA, the CDR3 is TGTGCCAGCAGCTTGGAGGCCCCTTCGATCTACAATGAGCAGTTCTTC.

The J gene is TRBJ1-4, the V gene TRBV30; D is undetermined. Germline lookup yields CDR1 GTSNPN and CDR2 SVGIG (reference sequence). V lost 3 bases, J lost 5 bases, and 10 bases lay in between. The CDR3 extends over 13 amino acids. The CDR3 protein is CAWRSQANEKLFF. The CDR3, as DNA: TGTGCCTGGAGAAGTCAGGCCAATGAAAAACTGTTTTTT.

This clone has more than one count but fewer than ten. The V and J genes are TRBV7-2 and TRBJ1-1; weak D call: TRBD1 (5 bases). This CDR3 contains 16 residues. V was pared by 3 bases and J by 1 base, with 15 bases between. CDR1 is SGHTA, CDR2 FQGNSA, per germline. The chain's CDR3 is CASSFSSGRANTEAFF. Here the CDR3 DNA reads TGTGCCAGCAGCTTTTCTTCTGGCAGGGCGAACACTGAAGCTTTCTTT.

This chain uses TRBV12-5 with TRBJ1-1, with D uncertain. The V gene's germline CDR1 is LGHNT and CDR2 FRNRAP. V was cut by 1 base and J by 5 bases, with 8 bases left in between. This CDR3 contains 13 residues. The CDR3 sequence is CASGLGRLTEAFF. CDR3 DNA: TGTGCTAGTGGTTTGGGACGGTTGACTGAAGCTTTCTTT.

This sequence joins TRBV5-6 and TRBJ2-5; D remains unclear. Germline values: CDR1 SGHDT, CDR2 YYEEEE. This CDR3 contains 12 residues. V shed 4 bases and J shed 9 bases, with 13 bases lying between them. The CDR3 loop reads CASSRALIAQYF. The CDR3 DNA reads as TGTGCCAGCAGCCGGGCCCTAATCGCCCAGTACTTC.

The CDR3 coding sequence is TGTGCCAGCAGCCCGACCTGGACTAGCGGGACCTACGAGCAGTACTTC. Residues: CASSPTWTSGTYEQYF. The chain has TRBV11-1 and TRBJ2-7; 12 bases match TRBD2. This CDR3 region has 16 residues. The germline gives CDR1 SGHAT, CDR2 FQDESV (reference sequence). V gave up 5 bases and J gave up 2 bases; unmatched junction bases: 7.

This chain connects TRBV7-8 to TRBJ2-1; D might be TRBD2 (6 bases). Looked up from germline, CDR1 is SGHVS and CDR2 is FQNEAQ. The CDR3 runs to 16 residues. The V end was cut by 5 bases, the J end by 7 bases, with 21 bases between. Here the CDR3 reads CASSPEGTWITNEQFF. The CDR3 nucleotides read TGTGCCAGCAGCCCCGAGGGGACTTGGATTACAAATGAGCAGTTCTTC.

For the CDR3, the DNA is TGTGCCAGCATCTCGGGGGCCGAGACCCAGTACTTC. Translated: CASISGAETQYF. The V gene is TRBV6-1, the J gene TRBJ2-5; D possibly matches TRBD1 or TRBD2 (6 bases each). The CDR3 runs 12 residues. Trimming took off 7 bases at V and 5 bases at J, with 11 bases between the two ends. Germline values: CDR1 MNHNS, CDR2 SASEGT.

Of note for this clone: Other DNA sequences within the sample encode an identical CDR3. The chain carries TRBV30 and TRBJ1-1; tentative D call: TRBD1 (5 bases). The germline V gene encodes CDR1 GTSNPN and CDR2 SVGIG (reference sequence). Trimming removed 0 bases at V and 2 bases at J, with 16 bases between. The CDR3 sequence is 16 residues long. CDR3 sequence reads: CAWSVVGSGVNTEAFF. In DNA form, the CDR3 reads TGTGCCTGGAGTGTAGTAGGTTCGGGGGTTAACACTGAAGCTTTCTTT.

The V call is TRBV27, the J call TRBJ2-2; 7 bases align to TRBD1. V was clipped by 4 bases and J by 5 bases; unmatched bases: 7. The CDR3 covers 15 residues. The V gene's germline CDR1 is MNHEY and CDR2 SMNVEV (reference sequence). CDR3 DNA sequence: TGTGCCAGCAGTTGGCGGTCAGGGGGAACCGGGGAGCTGTTTTTT. This codes for CASSWRSGGTGELFF.

The V gene is TRBV9, the J gene TRBJ2-2; no reliable D call. Germline values: CDR1 SGDLS, CDR2 YYNGEE. The CDR3 has 12 residues. V shed 5 bases and J shed 7 bases, with 9 bases lying between them. CDR3 DNA sequence: TGTGCCAGCAGGAGAGGTGGCGGGGAGCTGTTTTTT. Translated: CASRRGGGELFF.

This clone was seen more than once but under ten times. The rearrangement joins TRBV11-3 to TRBJ2-5; possibly TRBD2 for D (5 bases). The CDR3 runs 17 residues. The V gene lost 10 bases and the J gene lost 2 bases, with 26 bases spanning the gap. CDR1 and CDR2 from the germline V gene are SGHNT and YENEEA. CDR3 sequence (DNA): TGTGCCAACTCACAGAGAGGGCCGGTAAGACCTCAAGAGACCCAGTACTTC. Protein: CANSQRGPVRPQETQYF.

The chain carries TRBV19 and TRBJ2-3, with 9 bases fitting TRBD2. Germline CDR1 reads LNHDA; CDR2 reads SQIVND (reference sequence). There are 13 residues in the CDR3. V was clipped by 10 bases and J by 1 base; unmatched bases: 3. The CDR3 DNA reads as TGTGCCACCCGACTAGCGGGCACAGATACGCAGTATTTT. Protein product: CATRLAGTDTQYF. Looking up the rest from reference TRBV19 and TRBJ2-3 gives the full variable domain: DGGITQSPKYLFRKEGQNVTLSCEQNLNHDAMYWYRQDPGQGLRLIYYSQIVNDFQKGDIAEGYSVSREKKESFPLTVTSAQKNPTAFYLCATRLAGTDTQYFGPGTRLTVL.

This clone was detected only once. J is TRBJ2-7 and V is TRBV5-6; tentatively, D is TRBD2 (5 bases). The germline V gene encodes CDR1 SGHDT and CDR2 YYEEEE. This CDR3 spans 15 amino acids. Trimming stripped 5 bases from V and 3 bases from J, with 18 bases between. As DNA, the CDR3 is TGTGCCAGCAGAGAGGGTCCTACAACGAACTACGAGCAGTACTTC. This encodes CASREGPTTNYEQYF.

With regard to this clone: Other DNA sequences in this sample translate to the same CDR3. This chain joins TRBV6-1 and TRBJ2-1; 8 bases are shared with TRBD2. This CDR3 is 14 amino acids long. Germline trimming cut 3 bases from V and 6 bases from J; bases unmatched to any gene: 4. CDR1 is MNHNS, CDR2 SASEGT, per germline. The CDR3 region is CASSDLTSGNEQFF. The CDR3 nucleotides are TGTGCCAGCAGTGATCTTACTAGCGGCAATGAGCAGTTCTTC.

In this sample, this clone turned up once. V and J are TRBV28 and TRBJ1-1; D is unclear. With 1 base removed from V and 7 bases from J, the gap between germline ends came to 7 bases. CDR1 is MDHEN and CDR2 is SYDVKM in the germline V gene. This CDR3 has 12 residues. The CDR3 DNA follows: TGTGCCAGCAGTTTATCTCAGTTTGAAGCTTTCTTT. Protein: CASSLSQFEAFF.

This chain links TRBV7-9 with TRBJ2-7; D is ambiguous. Germline V gene lookup returns CDR1 SEHNR and CDR2 FQNEAQ (reference sequence). This CDR3 has 12 residues. V was pared by 1 base and J by 5 bases, with 6 bases between. The CDR3 bases are TGTGCCAGCAGCTTAGTGGGCCACGAGCAGTACTTC. It encodes CASSLVGHEQYF.

The chain is built from TRBV6-5 and TRBJ1-2; 8 positions match TRBD1. Germline V gives CDR1 MNHEY, CDR2 SVGAGI. Germline trimming cut 0 bases from V and 0 bases from J; bases unmatched to any gene: 3. The CDR3 sequence is 16 residues long. The CDR3 reads CASSYSGTGPNYGYTF. The CDR3 DNA reads as TGTGCCAGCAGTTACTCGGGGACAGGTCCTAACTATGGCTACACCTTC.

This clone was found once. The V gene is TRBV28, the J gene TRBJ2-7; weak D call: TRBD1 (6 bases). The CDR3 runs 14 residues. The V end was cut by 5 bases, the J end by 0 bases, with 11 bases between. Germline CDR1 reads MDHEN; CDR2 reads SYDVKM. In DNA, the CDR3 is TGTGCCAGCAGTAGTACAGGGATCTCCTACGAGCAGTACTTC. Encoded protein: CASSSTGISYEQYF.

This clone was detected only a few times. The V call is TRBV7-9, the J call TRBJ1-2; D remains unclear. Germline V lookup: CDR1 SEHNR, CDR2 FQNEAQ (reference sequence). Trimming took 5 bases from V and 0 from J, leaving 13 bases between them. There are 15 residues in the CDR3. The CDR3 DNA is TGTGCCAGCAGCCTCAACCGGATCACTAACTATGGCTACACCTTC. It yields the protein CASSLNRITNYGYTF.

The chain recombines TRBV19 with TRBJ1-3; D ambiguous. The V gene lost 3 bases and the J gene lost 0 bases, with 9 bases spanning the gap. The V gene's germline CDR1 is LNHDA and CDR2 SQIVND (reference sequence). CDR3 length: 15 amino acids. CDR3 bases: TGTGCCAGTAGTATGGTAATTGCCTCTGGAAACACCATATATTTT. As protein: CASSMVIASGNTIYF.